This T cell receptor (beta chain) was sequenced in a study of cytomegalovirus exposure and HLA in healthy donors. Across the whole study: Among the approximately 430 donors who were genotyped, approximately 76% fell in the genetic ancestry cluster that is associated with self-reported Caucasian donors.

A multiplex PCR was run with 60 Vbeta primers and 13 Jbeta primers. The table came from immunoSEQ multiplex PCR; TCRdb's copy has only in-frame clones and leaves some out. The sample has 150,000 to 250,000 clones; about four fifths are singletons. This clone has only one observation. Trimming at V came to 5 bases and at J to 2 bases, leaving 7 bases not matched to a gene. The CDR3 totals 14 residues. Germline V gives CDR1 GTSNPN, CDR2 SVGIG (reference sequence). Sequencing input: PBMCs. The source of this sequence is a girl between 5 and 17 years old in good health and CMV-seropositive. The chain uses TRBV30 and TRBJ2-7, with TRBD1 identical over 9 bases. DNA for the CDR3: TGTGCCTGGGAACCAAGACAGGGGGCCTACGAGCAGTACTTC. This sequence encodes CAWEPRQGAYEQYF.